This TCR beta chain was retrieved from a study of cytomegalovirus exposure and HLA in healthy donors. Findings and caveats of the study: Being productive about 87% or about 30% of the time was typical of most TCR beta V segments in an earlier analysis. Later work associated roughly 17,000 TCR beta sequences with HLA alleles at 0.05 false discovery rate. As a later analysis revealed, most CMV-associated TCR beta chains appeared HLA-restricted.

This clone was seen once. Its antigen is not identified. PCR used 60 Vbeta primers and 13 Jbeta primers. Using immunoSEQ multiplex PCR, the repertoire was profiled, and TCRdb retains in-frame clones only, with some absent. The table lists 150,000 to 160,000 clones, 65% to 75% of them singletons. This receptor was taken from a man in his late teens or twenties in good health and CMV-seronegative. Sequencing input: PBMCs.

The CDR3 region is CASSSPGQDASTDTQYF. The CDR3 DNA follows: TGTGCCAGCAGTTCTCCGGGACAGGACGCTAGCACAGATACGCAGTATTTT. This sequence joins TRBV7-8 and TRBJ2-3, with 8 bases lining up with TRBD1. CDR3 length equals 17 residues. Germline V gene data show CDR1 as SGHVS and CDR2 as FQNEAQ. V was clipped by 6 bases and J by 0 bases; unmatched bases: 11.